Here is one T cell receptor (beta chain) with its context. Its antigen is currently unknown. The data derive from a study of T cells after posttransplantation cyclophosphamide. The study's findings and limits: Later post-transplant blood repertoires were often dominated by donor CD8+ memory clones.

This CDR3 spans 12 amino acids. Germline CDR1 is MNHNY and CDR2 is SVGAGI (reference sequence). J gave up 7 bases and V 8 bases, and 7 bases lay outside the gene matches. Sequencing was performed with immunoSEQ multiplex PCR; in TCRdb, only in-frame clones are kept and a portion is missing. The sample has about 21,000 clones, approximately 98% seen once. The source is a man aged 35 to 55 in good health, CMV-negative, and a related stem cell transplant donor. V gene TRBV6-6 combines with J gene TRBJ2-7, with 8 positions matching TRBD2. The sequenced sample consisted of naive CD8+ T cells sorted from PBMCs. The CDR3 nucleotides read TGTGCCAGCGGAGCGGGAGTGGATGAGCAGTACTTC. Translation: CASGAGVDEQYF.